The 31 T cell receptor beta chains below all came from one sample that was sequenced in a study of Ad26.COV2.S vaccination and SARS-CoV-2 variants. Here immunoSEQ multiplex PCR was the method, and the copy in TCRdb shows in-frame clones only, minus some. Of under 550,000 clones in the sample, more than 75% are singletons; the top ten hold less than 4.5%. Indicated treatment: 19 received Ad26.COV2.S at low or high dose, single or two shots; several received placebo; per-sample allocation not given. The samples date from day 63 after the first vaccine or placebo injection. The starting material was peripheral blood, obtained in a trial of Ad26.COV2.S vaccine versus placebo. The receptors stem from a person between 18 and 59 years old who received the Ad26.COV2.S COVID-19 vaccine or a placebo.

The rearrangement joins TRBV6-2 or TRBV6-3 to TRBJ2-7; weak D call: TRBD1 (6 bases). V shed 2 bases and J shed 2 bases, with 7 bases lying between them. The germline gives CDR1 MNHEY, CDR2 SVGEGT. The CDR3 has 13 residues. CDR3 DNA sequence: TGTGCCAGCAGTTACCGGACAGCCTACGAGCAGTACTTC. Its translation is CASSYRTAYEQYF.

This chain joins TRBV2 and TRBJ2-1; tentative D call: TRBD1 (5 bases). Germline V gene data show CDR1 as SNHLY and CDR2 as FYNNEI. The CDR3 extends over 15 amino acids. Deletions cut 5 bases from V and 4 bases from J, with 15 bases between. The CDR3 is CASSQQGGSYNEQFF. The CDR3 DNA reads TGTGCCAGCAGTCAGCAGGGTGGGTCATACAATGAGCAGTTCTTC.

The chain links TRBV13 to TRBJ2-7; D might be TRBD2 (5 bases). This CDR3 is 12 amino acids long. V lost 4 bases and J lost 5, with 9 bases in between. CDR1 is PRHDT, CDR2 FYEKMQ, per germline (reference sequence). For the CDR3, the DNA is TGTGCCAGCAGCTCCGAGGGCCACGAGCAGTACTTC. This gives the protein CASSSEGHEQYF. Full variable domain (outside the CDR3, taken from reference TRBV13 and TRBJ2-7): AAGVIQSPRHLIKEKRETATLKCYPIPRHDTVYWYQQGPGQDPQFLISFYEKMQSDKGSIPDRFSAQQFSDYHSELNMSSLELGDSALYFCASSSEGHEQYFGPGTRLTVT.

This chain uses TRBV2 with TRBJ2-3; D unclear. CDR1 and CDR2 (germline): SNHLY, FYNNEI. The CDR3 spans 15 residues. Deletions cut 7 bases from V and 1 base from J, with 15 bases between. In nucleotides, the CDR3 is TGTGCCAGCACCCCCGGTCGGGCGCGCACAGATACGCAGTATTTT. The encoded protein is CASTPGRARTDTQYF.

The chain links TRBV28 to TRBJ1-3, with a tentative D call TRBD1 (6 bases). Trimming pared 7 bases from V and 2 bases from J, leaving 18 bases between. Germline V gene lookup returns CDR1 MDHEN and CDR2 SYDVKM. This CDR3 is 16 amino acids long. The CDR3 sequence: CASTLPNGGAGNTIYF. CDR3 bases: TGTGCCAGCACCCTCCCGAACGGGGGCGCTGGAAACACCATATATTTT.

J is TRBJ2-5 and V is TRBV5-8; 9 positions agree with TRBD2. The length of the CDR3 is 16 residues. The V and J ends lost 0 bases and 5 bases, in that order; junction bases with no gene match: 8. Germline CDR1 is SGHTS and CDR2 is YDEGEE. CDR3 nucleotides: TGTGCCAGCAGCTTGGCGCGACTAGCGGTACGGGAGACCCAGTACTTC. It is translated as CASSLARLAVRETQYF.

The chain employs TRBV7-9 and TRBJ2-5; D unclear. The germline CDR1 and CDR2 sequences are SEHNR and FQNEAQ (reference sequence). The CDR3 extends over 16 amino acids. The V and J ends lost 5 bases and 0 bases respectively, with 16 bases between them. The CDR3 is CASSRIWQIDQETQYF. The CDR3 DNA is TGTGCCAGCAGCCGGATTTGGCAGATAGACCAAGAGACCCAGTACTTC.

The chain couples TRBV3-1 (or the pseudogene TRBV3-2) to TRBJ2-2, with D maybe TRBD1 (6 bases). Germline values: CDR1 LGHDT, CDR2 YNNKEL (reference sequence). This CDR3 region has 16 residues. Trimming cost V 0 bases and J 5 bases, with 13 bases left between them. The CDR3 DNA sequence: TGTGCCAGCAGCCAAGAGACTCCAAGGGGGACCGGGGAGCTGTTTTTT. Its translation is CASSQETPRGTGELFF.

Here the CDR3 reads CASSPRDFPSTDTQYF. The CDR3 DNA follows: TGTGCCAGCAGCCCACGGGACTTCCCTAGCACAGATACGCAGTATTTT. The chain employs TRBV9 and TRBJ2-3, with D possibly TRBD2 on 6 matching bases. V dropped 4 bases and J dropped 0 bases, with 15 bases sitting between them. Germline V lookup: CDR1 SGDLS, CDR2 YYNGEE. This CDR3 is built from 16 residues.

The chain links TRBV4-1 to TRBJ1-5, with D tentatively TRBD1 (6 bases). This CDR3 spans 17 amino acids. Trimming took off 3 bases at V and 1 base at J, with 16 bases between the two ends. CDR1 and CDR2 (germline): MGHRA, YSYEKL. The CDR3 sequence: CASSQIRGSLSNQPQHF. The CDR3 region has the DNA TGCGCCAGCAGCCAGATTAGGGGGAGCTTGAGCAATCAGCCCCAGCATTTT.

This clone was detected a few times. This chain links TRBV28 with TRBJ1-6, with 9 bases lining up with TRBD1. The germline V gene encodes CDR1 MDHEN and CDR2 SYDVKM. This CDR3 is 15 amino acids long. V lost 5 bases to trimming and J lost 7 bases; unmatched junction nucleotides: 6. The CDR3 DNA follows: TGTGCCAGCAGTGATTCGGGGACAGGGAATTCACCCCTCCACTTT. This codes for CASSDSGTGNSPLHF. Full variable domain (missing parts from reference TRBV28 and TRBJ1-6): DVKVTQSSRYLVKRTGEKVFLECVQDMDHENMFWYRQDPGLGLRLIYFSYDVKMKEKGDIPEGYSVSREKKERFSLILESASTNQTSMYLCASSDSGTGNSPLHFGNGTRLTVT.

The gene calls are TRBV5-6 and TRBJ1-4; D may be TRBD1 (5 bases). Germline values: CDR1 SGHDT, CDR2 YYEEEE. V was clipped by 0 bases and J by 7 bases, with 16 bases between them. This CDR3 is 16 amino acids long. CDR3 region: CASSLAPGKFSEKLFF. The CDR3 DNA is TGTGCCAGCAGCTTGGCCCCAGGGAAGTTCTCTGAAAAACTGTTTTTT. The entire variable domain, with the rest obtained from reference TRBV5-6 and TRBJ1-4, is as follows: DAGVTQSPTHLIKTRGQQVTLRCSPKSGHDTVSWYQQALGQGPQFIFQYYEEEERQRGNFPDRFSGHQFPNYSSELNVNALLLGDSALYLCASSLAPGKFSEKLFFGSGTQLSVL.

The genes are TRBV7-9 and TRBJ2-1, with a weak D call TRBD1 (6 bases). V was pared by 2 bases and J by 5 bases, with 7 bases between. The CDR3 totals 13 residues. Germline V CDR1 and CDR2: SEHNR, FQNEAQ (reference sequence). CDR3 in DNA: TGTGCCAGCAGCTTATCAGGGGACAATGAGCAGTTCTTC. Its protein product is CASSLSGDNEQFF.

The CDR3 sequence is CASSLGTSGGATQFF. CDR3 in DNA: TGTGCCAGCAGCTTAGGGACTAGCGGGGGGGCTACGCAGTTCTTC. The chain has TRBV7-3 and TRBJ2-1, with 16 bases lining up with TRBD2. Germline V CDR1 and CDR2: SGHTA, FQGTGA. The CDR3 loop spans 15 amino acids. Trimming took 2 bases from V and 12 from J; bases not matched to a gene: 4.

J is TRBJ1-5 and V is TRBV10-2, with D possibly matching TRBD1 (5 bases). The CDR3 runs 17 residues. Trimming took 8 bases from V and 2 from J, leaving 22 bases between them. CDR1 and CDR2 from the germline V gene are WSHSY and SAAADI. The DNA of the CDR3 is TGCGCCAGCTGGGACCAAGGAGGAGTTTTCGGCAATCAGCCCCAGCATTTT. This gives the protein CASWDQGGVFGNQPQHF.

The V call is TRBV7-3, the J call TRBJ2-3; 10 nucleotides align to TRBD1. The germline gives CDR1 SGHTA, CDR2 FQGTGA. The CDR3 runs 17 residues. Losses at the gene ends were 1 base for V and 3 bases for J; bases not matched to a gene: 7. CDR3 protein: CASSLKLGDRGTDTQYF. The DNA of the CDR3 is TGTGCCAGCAGCTTAAAATTGGGGGACAGGGGAACAGATACGCAGTATTTT.

The chain joins TRBV6-5 to TRBJ1-1; D unclear. The CDR3 runs 14 residues. Trimming stripped 0 bases from V and 6 bases from J, with 11 bases between. CDR1 is MNHEY and CDR2 is SVGAGI in the germline V gene. Here the CDR3 reads CASSYSNEGSEAFF. CDR3 sequence (DNA): TGTGCCAGCAGTTACTCGAATGAGGGCTCTGAAGCTTTCTTT.

The V call is TRBV6-5, the J call TRBJ2-1; D ambiguous. V gave up 6 bases and J gave up 4 bases, with 13 bases separating them. Germline-derived CDR1 and CDR2 are MNHEY and SVGAGI. The CDR3 consists of 14 residues. CDR3 sequence reads: CASRQTSPYNEQFF. CDR3 coding DNA: TGTGCCAGCAGACAGACATCCCCTTACAATGAGCAGTTCTTC.

The CDR3: CASSLQAPFADTQYF. In DNA form, the CDR3 reads TGTGCCAGCAGTCTACAGGCTCCTTTCGCAGATACGCAGTATTTT. J is TRBJ2-3 and V is TRBV6-6; D perhaps matches TRBD1 (5 bases). The germline V and J ends were trimmed by 5 bases and 4 bases, with 16 bases remaining between them. Per germline, CDR1 MNHNY and CDR2 SVGAGI (reference sequence). CDR3 length equals 15 residues.

This clone was seen just once. The chain is built from TRBV6-5 and TRBJ1-2, with D uncertain. Germline values: CDR1 MNHEY, CDR2 SVGAGI. The CDR3 has 12 residues. Between the trimmed V and J ends, which lost 8 bases and 2 bases, there was a span of 9 bases. In DNA form, the CDR3 reads TGTGCCAGCCGATTTGGGAACTATGGCTACACCTTC. It specifies CASRFGNYGYTF.

About this clone itself: Other DNA sequences of this sample code for an identical CDR3. The gene calls are TRBV12-3 or TRBV12-4 and TRBJ1-2; D remains unclear. V lost 1 base, J lost 1 base, and 4 bases lay in between. The CDR3 has 13 amino acids. The CDR3 DNA reads as TGTGCCAGCAGTTTAGGGATTAACTATGGCTACACCTTC. This translates into CASSLGINYGYTF.

This chain uses TRBV15 with TRBJ1-4, with D unresolved. Germline V gives CDR1 LNHNV, CDR2 YYDKDF (reference sequence). The CDR3 contains 15 residues. Trimming left V 3 bases short and J 4 bases short, with 12 bases between. CDR3 DNA sequence: TGTGCCACCAGCAGGAGACGGGAAAATAATGAAAAACTGTTTTTT. Encoded protein: CATSRRRENNEKLFF.

CDR3 sequence reads: CASSAYRGNNEKLFF. Written as DNA, the CDR3 is TGCGCCAGCAGTGCTTACAGGGGCAATAATGAAAAACTGTTTTTT. The rearrangement joins TRBV10-2 to TRBJ1-4, with TRBD1 matching 7 bases. The junction had 6 bases not matched to a gene; V was cut back by 4 bases and J by 4 bases. Germline assignment: CDR1 WSHSY and CDR2 SAAADI. The CDR3 runs to 15 residues.

The CDR3 is CASNTGYNQPQHF. Written as DNA, the CDR3 is TGTGCCAGCAATACAGGTTACAATCAGCCCCAGCATTTT. This chain joins TRBV6-6 and TRBJ1-5; D is perhaps TRBD1 (5 bases). Germline V gene lookup returns CDR1 MNHNY and CDR2 SVGAGI (reference sequence). V was shortened by 7 bases and J by 3 bases, with 10 bases between the two germline ends. This CDR3 is 13 amino acids long.

The chain is built from TRBV14 and TRBJ1-2, with D perhaps matching TRBD1 (6 bases). The germline V gene encodes CDR1 SGHDN and CDR2 FVKESK. V was trimmed by 2 bases and J by 8 bases, leaving 12 bases between them. This CDR3 is built from 13 residues. This CDR3 is CASSQTGRRGYTF. In DNA, the CDR3 is TGTGCCAGCAGCCAAACAGGGAGAAGGGGCTACACCTTC.

This sequence joins TRBV27 and TRBJ2-1; 10 bases line up with TRBD1. This CDR3 contains 15 residues. CDR1 MNHEY and CDR2 SMNVEV come from the germline V gene (reference sequence). Trimming removed 5 bases from V and 5 bases from J; junction bases left unmatched: 6. The CDR3 DNA follows: TGTGCCAGCAGTCCCGGGACAGGGGTCCACAATGAGCAGTTCTTC. It yields the protein CASSPGTGVHNEQFF.

The genes are TRBV9 and TRBJ1-6, with TRBD1 matching over 10 bases. CDR1 SGDLS and CDR2 YYNGEE come from the germline V gene. The CDR3 is 16 residues long. The J segment lost 9 bases and the V segment lost 3 bases, leaving 9 bases of the junction unmatched. The CDR3 nucleotides read TGTGCCAGCAGCGCCCTCACGCGGGACAGGGGTTCACCCCTCCACTTT. Its translation is CASSALTRDRGSPLHF.

This clone was observed once. This sequence joins TRBV6-2 or TRBV6-3 and TRBJ2-7; tentatively, D is TRBD1 (6 bases). The CDR3 sequence is 14 residues long. Germline V gene sequence: CDR1 MNHEY, CDR2 SVGEGT. V was cut by 6 bases and J by 0 bases, with 12 bases left in between. DNA of the CDR3: TGTGCCAGCAGCTTCGGACAGTCCTCCTACGAGCAGTACTTC. This translates into CASSFGQSSYEQYF.

The rearrangement uses TRBV6-5 and TRBJ1-1; D gene unclear. Trimming cost V 2 bases and J 4 bases, with 11 bases left between them. Germline loops: CDR1 MNHEY, CDR2 SVGAGI. This CDR3 is 14 amino acids long. The CDR3 DNA sequence: TGTGCCAGCAGTTACGGTGGGGAGAGCACTGAAGCTTTCTTT. This encodes CASSYGGESTEAFF.

The rearrangement uses TRBV6-2 or TRBV6-3 and TRBJ2-5, with D possibly being TRBD2 (6 bases). V lost 5 bases and J 1 base, leaving 17 bases between the germline ends. The CDR3 contains 16 residues. Germline V gene sequence: CDR1 MNHEY, CDR2 SVGEGT. The chain's CDR3 is CASSLGGGAVQETQYF. In DNA, the CDR3 is TGTGCCAGCAGTCTCGGGGGAGGAGCGGTCCAAGAGACCCAGTACTTC.

The genes are TRBV2 and TRBJ1-4; D might be TRBD1 (6 bases). Looked up from germline, CDR1 is SNHLY and CDR2 is FYNNEI. This CDR3 has 13 amino acids. Trimming took 5 bases from V and 2 from J, leaving 6 bases between them. This CDR3 reads CASSQGTNEKLFF. The CDR3 coding sequence is TGTGCCAGCAGTCAGGGGACTAATGAAAAACTGTTTTTT.